The clone carrying this T cell receptor (beta chain) has just one count. The CDR3 is 16 amino acids. The germline gives CDR1 KGHSH, CDR2 LQKENI. Trimming took 1 base from V and 0 from J, leaving 13 bases between them. These data are taken from a study of blood T cell repertoires in COVID-19. Generated by immunoSEQ multiplex PCR, the TCRdb table keeps only in-frame clones and is missing some. The repertoire holds tens of thousands of clones, around nine tenths seen once, with roughly 13% in the top ten. The sequence came from a human donor with active COVID-19. The donor label of this sample is uncertain. The sequenced sample consisted of peripheral blood. The chain links TRBV18 to TRBJ2-7; D is possibly TRBD2 (5 bases). CDR3: CASSPLGSPSSYEQYF. DNA of the CDR3: TGTGCCAGCTCACCACTTGGGAGCCCTAGCTCCTACGAGCAGTACTTC.